These T cell receptor beta chains were read from a single sample in a study of control samples from healthy donors and cancer patients. Produced via immunoSEQ multiplex PCR; TCRdb's table is partial and in-frame only. The table includes about 90,000 clones, approximately 95% detected once. Input material: blood. The origin of the receptors is a woman aged 30 to 39 in good health. Each CDR3 is given with its conserved first and last residue. D genes are given only for firm matches. The size of a clone is reported for some rows only, either as once, few or many, or as a class for expanded clones.

clone_size: NA; j_call: TRBJ1-2; v_call: TRBV5-1; d_call: TRBD1; cdr3_nt: TGCGCCAGCAGGAAAGGACAGGGGGAAGCTAACTATGGCTACACCTTC; cdr3_aa: CASRKGQGEANYGYTF
clone_size: NA; j_call: TRBJ2-1; v_call: TRBV11-3; d_call: TRBD1; cdr3_nt: TGTGCCAGCAGCTTAGTATACAGGGGAAATGAGCAGTTCTTC; cdr3_aa: CASSLVYRGNEQFF
clone_size: NA; j_call: TRBJ2-5; v_call: TRBV5-1; d_call: TRBD2; cdr3_nt: TGCGCCAGCAGCAAAGGACTAGCGGGGGGATCGTACCAAGAGACCCAGTACTTC; cdr3_aa: CASSKGLAGGSYQETQYF
clone_size: NA; j_call: TRBJ1-2; v_call: TRBV2; d_call: NA; cdr3_nt: TGTGCCAGCGACCGGGAAGGCGACGGGTATGGCTACACCTTC; cdr3_aa: CASDREGDGYGYTF
clone_size: NA; j_call: TRBJ1-3; v_call: TRBV7-9; d_call: NA; cdr3_nt: TGTGCCAGCAGCTTAGTGCAGGGGCCTGGAAACACCATATATTTT; cdr3_aa: CASSLVQGPGNTIYF
clone_size: NA; j_call: TRBJ1-3; v_call: TRBV6-2/TRBV6-3; d_call: TRBD1; cdr3_nt: TGTGCCAGCAGCCCTGGACAGGGCGCTATCTCTGGAAACACCATATATTTT; cdr3_aa: CASSPGQGAISGNTIYF
clone_size: once; j_call: TRBJ1-4; v_call: TRBV6-5; d_call: TRBD1; cdr3_nt: TGTGCCACTCGGACAGGAGCAACTAATGAAAAACTGTTTTTT; cdr3_aa: CATRTGATNEKLFF
clone_size: NA; j_call: TRBJ2-2; v_call: TRBV5-6; d_call: NA; cdr3_nt: TGTGCCAGCAGCTTGTTGAATGTCCTCGAGGTGACCGGGGAGCTGTTTTTT; cdr3_aa: CASSLLNVLEVTGELFF
clone_size: NA; j_call: TRBJ1-6; v_call: TRBV10-2; d_call: TRBD1; cdr3_nt: TGCGCCACCGGACAGGGGGTAAGGTCACCCCTCCACTTT; cdr3_aa: CATGQGVRSPLHF
clone_size: NA; j_call: TRBJ2-5; v_call: TRBV7-9; d_call: NA; cdr3_nt: TGTGCCAGCAGCCCGATGAGGGGGTTCTCAGAGACCCAGTACTTC; cdr3_aa: CASSPMRGFSETQYF
clone_size: NA; j_call: TRBJ2-5; v_call: TRBV11-3; d_call: NA; cdr3_nt: TGTGCCAGCAGCTTCCTCCCCGGCGGGCAAGAGACCCAGTACTTC; cdr3_aa: CASSFLPGGQETQYF
clone_size: NA; j_call: TRBJ1-4; v_call: TRBV28; d_call: NA; cdr3_nt: TGTGCCAGCAGTTCGGACGGGACTAATGAAAAACTGTTTTTT; cdr3_aa: CASSSDGTNEKLFF
clone_size: NA; j_call: TRBJ1-1; v_call: TRBV5-4; d_call: TRBD1; cdr3_nt: TGTGCCAGCAGCCTCCGGGACAGGGACACTGAAGCTTTCTTT; cdr3_aa: CASSLRDRDTEAFF
clone_size: NA; j_call: TRBJ1-2; v_call: TRBV11-2; d_call: NA; cdr3_nt: TGTGCCAGCTCTGAAACTGGGTCTAGTTTTAACTATGGCTACACCTTC; cdr3_aa: CASSETGSSFNYGYTF
clone_size: NA; j_call: TRBJ2-1; v_call: TRBV18; d_call: NA; cdr3_nt: TGTGCCAGCTCACCACTTGCGGGGGACAGCTCCTACAATGAGCAGTTCTTC; cdr3_aa: CASSPLAGDSSYNEQFF
clone_size: NA; j_call: TRBJ2-3; v_call: TRBV6-5; d_call: NA; cdr3_nt: TGTGCCAGCAGTCCGACCACAGATACGCAGTATTTT; cdr3_aa: CASSPTTDTQYF
clone_size: NA; j_call: TRBJ2-7; v_call: TRBV19; d_call: TRBD2; cdr3_nt: TGTGCCAGTAGTAGACACTCTGCTAGCGGGAGTGTGGGGTACGAGCAGTACTTC; cdr3_aa: CASSRHSASGSVGYEQYF
clone_size: NA; j_call: TRBJ2-7; v_call: TRBV4-2; d_call: TRBD1; cdr3_nt: TGTGCCAGCAGCCAAGAAACCGGGACAGGGCACGACGAGCAGTACTTC; cdr3_aa: CASSQETGTGHDEQYF
clone_size: NA; j_call: TRBJ1-5; v_call: TRBV12-3/TRBV12-4; d_call: NA; cdr3_nt: TGTGCCAGCAGTCCGCGACGGAATCAGCCCCAGCATTTT; cdr3_aa: CASSPRRNQPQHF
clone_size: NA; j_call: TRBJ1-2; v_call: TRBV10-3; d_call: NA; cdr3_nt: TGTGCCATCAAAAATTCTTCTTGGGGTGGCTACACCTTC; cdr3_aa: CAIKNSSWGGYTF
clone_size: NA; j_call: TRBJ1-1; v_call: TRBV7-9; d_call: TRBD1; cdr3_nt: TGTGCCAGCAGCTTAGAGGTAGGGGGCAGAGAAGCTTTCTTT; cdr3_aa: CASSLEVGGREAFF
clone_size: NA; j_call: TRBJ1-2; v_call: TRBV28; d_call: NA; cdr3_nt: TGTGCCAGCAGTTTGCCGGGGGCGCAGTCTGACTATGGCTACACCTTC; cdr3_aa: CASSLPGAQSDYGYTF
clone_size: NA; j_call: TRBJ2-3; v_call: TRBV29-1; d_call: TRBD2; cdr3_nt: TGCAGCGTTGCTAGCGGGGCCAGCACAGATACGCAGTATTTT; cdr3_aa: CSVASGASTDTQYF
clone_size: NA; j_call: TRBJ1-3; v_call: TRBV6-5; d_call: NA; cdr3_nt: TGTGCCAGCAGTTACTCTGGGGGCTCTGGAAACACCATATATTTT; cdr3_aa: CASSYSGGSGNTIYF
clone_size: once; j_call: TRBJ2-5; v_call: TRBV29-1; d_call: TRBD1; cdr3_nt: TGCAGCGTTGAAGATCCGGGGACAGGGGGAAAAGAGACCCAGTACTTC; cdr3_aa: CSVEDPGTGGKETQYF
clone_size: few; j_call: TRBJ2-3; v_call: TRBV15; d_call: TRBD2; cdr3_nt: TGTGCCACCAGCCCAACGGGGGGGGTCACAGATACGCAGTATTTT; cdr3_aa: CATSPTGGVTDTQYF
clone_size: once; j_call: TRBJ2-7; v_call: TRBV7-9; d_call: NA; cdr3_nt: TGTGCCAGCAGCTTAGGTACGGGGTCCTACGAGCAGTACTTC; cdr3_aa: CASSLGTGSYEQYF
clone_size: NA; j_call: TRBJ2-1; v_call: TRBV7-3; d_call: NA; cdr3_nt: TGTGCCAGCAGCTCTGGAAGTTACAATGAGCAGTTCTTC; cdr3_aa: CASSSGSYNEQFF
clone_size: NA; j_call: TRBJ1-4; v_call: TRBV6-5; d_call: NA; cdr3_nt: TGTGCCAGCGGGGTTTTGCGAGAAAAACTGTTTTTT; cdr3_aa: CASGVLREKLFF
clone_size: NA; j_call: TRBJ2-1; v_call: TRBV29-1; d_call: TRBD2; cdr3_nt: TGCAGCGTTTATGAGGGAGGGCCGGGGTGGCACAATGAGCAGTTCTTC; cdr3_aa: CSVYEGGPGWHNEQFF